This T cell receptor beta chain appears in the sequencing data of a study of OX40 agonist ivuxolimab in advanced cancers. On the study more broadly: Hepatocellular carcinoma, melanoma, renal cell or head and neck cancer occurred in dose-escalation patients.

Method: immunoSEQ multiplex PCR; TCRdb's copy keeps in-frame clones and lacks some. The sample shows about 100,000 clones, 75% to 95% of them seen only once. Autoimmune disease history or systemic immunosuppression led to patient exclusion. Trimming shortened V by 4 bases and J by 2 bases, and 9 bases separated the two germline ends. Per germline, CDR1 SGHTA and CDR2 FQGTGA. The CDR3 is 15 amino acids. This receptor was taken from an adult with an advanced solid tumor such as melanoma, head and neck, liver or kidney cancer. Sequencing was performed on CD4+ or CD8+ T cells sorted from blood, taken in a trial of the OX40 agonist ivuxolimab. The V gene is TRBV7-3, the J gene TRBJ2-6; possibly TRBD1 for D (5 bases). DNA of the CDR3: TGTGCCAGCAGCTCAAGGGGCCCTGGGGCCAACGTCCTGACTTTC. As protein: CASSSRGPGANVLTF.